This TCR beta chain was identified in a study of molecular identifiers for immune sequencing clone quantification listed by TCRdb under 2018. Turning to the overall study: In a replicate experiment, RNA from approximately 22,000 or 94,000 naive CD8 T cells was split into five aliquots, four of which were sequenced. This methods study benchmarked molecular-identifier clustering-based TCR repertoire sequencing (MIDCIRS) and TCR RNA copy counting, using CD8 T cells to do so. General study outcomes and caveats: Spiked-in Jurkat TCR RNA equivalent to a single cell was reported to be detectable even among 850,000 to 1,000,000 naive CD8 T cells. Clones above 20 RNA copies held over 99% of molecules in CMV-specific effector cells but under 1% in naive cells. Highly expanded clone sizes could be underestimated if identical TCR molecules share a barcode. Modeling gave about three recovered TCR RNA copies per cell versus about 10 by digital PCR, implying approximately 30% capture efficiency. When barcode sub-clustering was omitted, TCR diversity was inflated by chimeric consensus sequences, with chimeras reaching as high as 47%. The naive libraries included spiked-in Jurkat TCR RNA (about ten copies' worth), and this Jurkat TCR RNA is not part of the donor repertoire.

Libraries of naive CD8 T cells were generated from roughly 21,000 to 960,000 sorted cells, with 10%, 30% or 50% of the purified RNA used. Naive CD8 T cells were FACS-sorted as CD8+CD4-CCR7+CD45RA+ on a BD FACSAria II into RLT Plus buffer. To test detection sensitivity, Jurkat RNA equivalent to over 8 TCR copies was spiked into samples of about 19,000-1,000,000 naive CD8 T cells. CD8 T cells were enriched using RosetteSep CD8+ T Cell Enrichment Cocktail and Ficoll-Paque, and the enriched cells then underwent ACK red cell lysis. The library came from PCR. The run used an Illumina HiSeq 4000. Bulk TCR libraries were prepared as previously described, using TCR primers listed in Table S5. Total RNA was purified with the Qiagen AllPrep DNA/RNA kit. Reads from multiple sequencing runs of the same library were pooled before analysis. The source study handled its data this way. Reads were retained only if their TCR constant sequence matched exactly, and those retained reads were trimmed to 150 nt and grouped according to their 12-nt molecular barcodes. Reads within each barcode group were sub-clustered using a 15% Levenshtein threshold, and quality-weighted consensus sequences were constructed for each RNA molecule. Non-functional sequences were removed, as were lower-count sequences one edit away from another. Based on a fit of two negative binomial distributions, barcode sub-clusters having less than 20% of the maximum read count were discarded. TCRdb reprocessed the public reads (quality trimming at Q25 with fastp, clone calling with MiXCR) and kept in-frame beta chains. Entries are consolidated by CDR3 protein sequence, retaining the most common genes and DNA. The V and J calls shown here were made by TCRdb, not taken from the authors' results. Recorded for this sample are about 640,000 distinct CDR3 sequences; just under 20% of them occurred a single time. The ten largest account for around 0.86% of the sample.

This clonotype appeared a few times. Its antigen remains undetermined. Base-call qualities are not available, and no considerably larger clone is one nucleotide away. The CDR3 holds 12 amino acids from the cysteine to the phenylalanine. CDR3 DNA only is kept here, 36 bases in frame from base 1. For CDR1 and CDR2, the germline V gene (reference sequence) lists MNHEY and SMNVEV. Trimming removed 6 bases from V and 6 bases from J, leaving 12 bases between the germline ends. The V gene is TRBV27 and the J gene is TRBJ2-7; possibly the D gene is TRBD2, per 5 matching bases. The sequence came from a human donor in good health. Some libraries in this study had Jurkat cell RNA spiked in. Sequenced material: naive CD8+ T cells from blood, with Jurkat cell RNA spiked in. Read against the paper, the sample's cell subset or site label means: FACS-sorted CD8+CD4-CCR7+CD45RA+ naive T cells. CDR3 reads: CASSAAGVEQYF. The nucleotides read TGTGCCAGCAGCGCCGCCGGGGTCGAGCAGTACTTC.